This T cell receptor (beta chain) is from a study of blood T cell repertoires in COVID-19. Study-wide background: In each case, the material was cDNA or gDNA derived from T cells, B-cell-depleted T cells, or PBMCs.

Clones were read by immunoSEQ multiplex PCR, and TCRdb kept only the in-frame ones, dropping some. This table holds around 140,000 clones, about nine tenths found once. Cohort allocation depended upon clinical history that participants reported. This receptor was taken from a middle-aged woman who had been exposed to COVID-19. Sequencing was carried out using PBMCs or T cells enriched from blood (not recorded which).

The CDR3: CASSPNAGGRADTQYF. In nucleotides, the CDR3 is TGTGCCAGCAGCCCCAACGCGGGAGGAAGGGCAGATACGCAGTATTTT. The chain joins TRBV7-2 to TRBJ2-3; 8 nucleotides agree with TRBD2. CDR3 length: 16 amino acids. CDR1 is SGHTA and CDR2 is FQGNSA in the germline V gene. V lost 5 bases and J lost 4; bases outside the gene matches: 11.